Listed below are T cell receptor beta chains from one sample, sequenced in a study of beta chain features in type 1 diabetes. Some clones are missing from TCRdb's copy, which holds only in-frame ones; the method was immunoSEQ multiplex PCR. The table shows some 900,000 clones, with roughly 17% occurring only once. The sample taken for sequencing was naive CD4+ T cells from blood. The receptors were gathered from a woman aged 18-30 years in good health. Both conserved end residues are part of each CDR3. Fields, in order: V gene, CDR3 length, D gene, CDR3 protein. The D gene is left open where the match is weak.

v_call: TRBV2
cdr3_length: 13
d_call: .
cdr3_aa: CASSRTGSGGYTF

v_call: TRBV2
cdr3_length: 12
d_call: .
cdr3_aa: CASSETITNGYF

v_call: TRBV5-1
cdr3_length: 16
d_call: .
cdr3_aa: CASSPGSGAINQPQHF

v_call: TRBV4-1
cdr3_length: 16
d_call: TRBD1
cdr3_aa: CASSQGYRGQTDTQYF

v_call: TRBV7-9
cdr3_length: 19
d_call: .
cdr3_aa: CASSSVPPFLSRTKNIQYF

v_call: TRBV7-3
cdr3_length: 16
d_call: .
cdr3_aa: CASSLGGGLNTGELFF

v_call: TRBV18
cdr3_length: 14
d_call: .
cdr3_aa: CASSRSTGRTTQYF

v_call: TRBV6-5
cdr3_length: 15
d_call: .
cdr3_aa: CASSYDGRNTGELFF

v_call: TRBV28
cdr3_length: 14
d_call: .
cdr3_aa: CASNWGSRYQPQHF

v_call: TRBV18
cdr3_length: 15
d_call: TRBD1
cdr3_aa: CASSPLGQGIYGYTF

v_call: TRBV27
cdr3_length: 15
d_call: .
cdr3_aa: CASSWTGLGTDTQYF

v_call: TRBV2
cdr3_length: 15
d_call: TRBD1
cdr3_aa: CASSGDRAWGTEAFF

v_call: TRBV2
cdr3_length: 14
d_call: .
cdr3_aa: CASSVRRVSDEQYF

v_call: TRBV7-9
cdr3_length: 18
d_call: TRBD2
cdr3_aa: CASSLTGLAGDVSYEQYF

v_call: TRBV28
cdr3_length: 14
d_call: TRBD1
cdr3_aa: CASSPGQVYNEQFF

v_call: TRBV7-2
cdr3_length: 13
d_call: TRBD1
cdr3_aa: CASSLDREGEQYF

v_call: TRBV9
cdr3_length: 14
d_call: .
cdr3_aa: CASSPGGAGIEQFF

v_call: TRBV29-1
cdr3_length: 11
d_call: .
cdr3_aa: CSVERADTQYF

v_call: TRBV11-1
cdr3_length: 15
d_call: .
cdr3_aa: CASSLALQGGHEQFF

v_call: TRBV28
cdr3_length: 16
d_call: .
cdr3_aa: CASSLAAGGTNQPQHF

v_call: TRBV4-3
cdr3_length: 14
d_call: .
cdr3_aa: CASSHNRAAGELFF

v_call: TRBV28
cdr3_length: 14
d_call: .
cdr3_aa: CASRALAQGYGYTF

v_call: TRBV5-6
cdr3_length: 12
d_call: .
cdr3_aa: CASSSGDYGYTF

v_call: TRBV19
cdr3_length: 14
d_call: TRBD1
cdr3_aa: CASSTRQGEFRYTF

v_call: TRBV6-5
cdr3_length: 15
d_call: .
cdr3_aa: CASSYSQGLGYGYTF

v_call: TRBV10-3
cdr3_length: 13
d_call: .
cdr3_aa: CAISNREDYGYTF

v_call: TRBV10-3
cdr3_length: 14
d_call: .
cdr3_aa: CAISVKGGAYEQYF

v_call: TRBV5-1
cdr3_length: 15
d_call: TRBD1
cdr3_aa: CASSFRTGGRNTIYF

v_call: TRBV19
cdr3_length: 13
d_call: TRBD1
cdr3_aa: CASSPTGGETQYF

v_call: TRBV18
cdr3_length: 16
d_call: .
cdr3_aa: CASSPPAKALAGELFF

v_call: TRBV5-1
cdr3_length: 13
d_call: .
cdr3_aa: CASSAAGTTEAFF

v_call: TRBV14
cdr3_length: 15
d_call: .
cdr3_aa: CASSQVFPARGELFF

v_call: TRBV10-3
cdr3_length: 15
d_call: .
cdr3_aa: CASSRRVLSLDTQYF

v_call: TRBV4-3
cdr3_length: 17
d_call: TRBD2
cdr3_aa: CASSQASTSGNTGELFF

v_call: TRBV5-1
cdr3_length: 14
d_call: .
cdr3_aa: CASSLDSGNTEAFF

v_call: TRBV7-9
cdr3_length: 16
d_call: TRBD2
cdr3_aa: CASSPARLAGGETQYF

v_call: TRBV7-3
cdr3_length: 14
d_call: .
cdr3_aa: CASSLDSSTDTQYF

v_call: TRBV7-2
cdr3_length: 15
d_call: .
cdr3_aa: CASSLTRGDSYEQYF

v_call: TRBV21-1
cdr3_length: 17
d_call: .
cdr3_aa: CASSKGRQGTSTYEQYF

v_call: TRBV10-2
cdr3_length: 14
d_call: TRBD1
cdr3_aa: CASSGDRRYQPQHF

v_call: TRBV19
cdr3_length: 14
d_call: TRBD1
cdr3_aa: CASNRGSGANVLTF

v_call: TRBV28
cdr3_length: 18
d_call: TRBD2
cdr3_aa: CASTGLAGHRTSTDTQYF